The present TCR beta chain was sequenced within a study of patients and donors after allogeneic stem cell transplantation. TCRdb analysed the RT-PCR reads with MiXCR anew, one entry per CDR3 protein. The data contain about 200,000 distinct CDR3 sequences, around two fifths of them singletons. The germline V gene has CDR1 MNHEY and CDR2 SVGAGI. The CDR3 contains 16 residues. With 5 bases clipped from V and 6 bases from J, the junction kept 12 bases outside the gene matches. Material: blood, either unsorted or a sorted T cell fraction (not recorded which). The receptor comes from a human donor who was either an allogeneic HSCT recipient or a stem cell or donor lymphocyte infusion donor (not recorded which). It is not recorded whose cells these are; they may come from a transplant donor. The chain links TRBV6-5 to TRBJ2-7; 11 bases align to TRBD2. The CDR3 DNA reads TGTGCCAGCAGTCTATCCGGGACTAGCGGCCTCGGCGAGCAGTACTTC. It translates to CASSLSGTSGLGEQYF.